This TCR beta chain was sequenced for a study of beta chain features in type 1 diabetes. Across the whole study: Patients shared similar age, gender and cell yields with healthy donors.

General study results and limits: More deletions and fewer insertions at VDJ junctions were found in patients with type 1 diabetes. Significant though moderate, a shortening of TCRB CDR3s appeared in all four CD4+ subsets of Type 1 diabetes patients. TCRB repertoires of naive, central memory and Treg cells appeared more similar among patients than among healthy donors.

Comment on this clone: Its matching antigen is unknown.

The ends lost 5 bases at V and 11 bases at J; junction bases unmatched: 11. The CDR3 extends over 14 amino acids. Germline assignment: CDR1 LGHNA and CDR2 YSLEER. Sampling consisted of one heparinised blood draw per donor, averaging about 116 mL. Expressed TCRB transcripts were sequenced after all isolated RNA was converted to cDNA. The method was immunoSEQ multiplex PCR; TCRdb's version includes in-frame clones alone and lacks a portion of them. The data contain some 110,000 clones, about 15% of them singletons. The V gene is TRBV4-3, the J gene TRBJ1-4, with 7 bases that match TRBD1. The sample comprised central memory CD4+ T cells from blood. The receptor's source is a man aged 25-40 years with type 1 diabetes. The CDR3 here is CASSWERQGSKLFF. CDR3 DNA: TGCGCCAGCAGCTGGGAGAGACAGGGTTCGAAACTGTTTTTT.